Each of the 18 T cell receptor beta chains below was sequenced from the same sample in a study of T cell changes during pregnancy in multiple sclerosis (dated by TCRdb to about 2019). Library creation used the immunoSEQ multiplex PCR assay. TCRdb retrieved this table from immuneACCESS and kept in-frame rearrangements only. Not all clones are present; in checked studies, unresolved V genes account for under half, and no reason is known for the remainder. The sample table shows roughly 100,000 clones, and roughly 92% are seen once. The ten most abundant clones make up 0.75% to 0.95% of the sample. The sample in question was peripheral blood, obtained after pregnancy. Every receptor here comes from a female donor with multiple sclerosis, enrolled in a pregnancy study.

The V call is TRBV4-1, the J call TRBJ2-7; 12 bases fit TRBD2. Germline assignment: CDR1 MGHRA and CDR2 YSYEKL. The length of the CDR3 is 16 residues. The V gene end was trimmed by 4 bases and the J gene end by 1 base; junction bases not matched to a gene: 5. The CDR3 protein is CASSRLAGDPSYEQYF. CDR3 DNA: TGCGCCAGCAGCCGACTAGCGGGAGACCCATCCTACGAGCAGTACTTC.

The V gene is TRBV18, the J gene TRBJ1-5; TRBD1 matches at 8 bases. Germline loops: CDR1 KGHSH, CDR2 LQKENI. With V trimmed by 4 bases and J by 2 bases, 7 bases remained unmatched. This CDR3 region has 16 residues. CDR3 region: CASSQEQGVGNQPQHF. CDR3 coding DNA: TGTGCCAGCTCACAGGAACAGGGGGTTGGCAATCAGCCCCAGCATTTT. Full variable domain (outside the CDR3, taken from reference TRBV18 and TRBJ1-5): NAGVMQNPRHLVRRRGQEARLRCSPMKGHSHVYWYRQLPEEGLKFMVYLQKENIIDESGMPKERFSAEFPKEGPSILRIQQVVRGDSAAYFCASSQEQGVGNQPQHFGDGTRLSIL.

This chain joins TRBV15 and TRBJ1-2; 7 bases agree with TRBD1. The CDR3 runs to 15 residues. The V and J ends lost 3 bases and 2 bases, in that order; junction bases with no gene match: 6. Germline V CDR1 and CDR2: LNHNV, YYDKDF (reference sequence). The CDR3 sequence: CATSSDTGANYGYTF. For the CDR3, the DNA is TGTGCCACCAGCAGTGATACAGGGGCCAACTATGGCTACACCTTC.

The chain has TRBV5-1 and TRBJ2-7, with D possibly being TRBD1 (6 bases). Germline V gene sequence: CDR1 SGHRS, CDR2 YFSETQ. This CDR3 contains 15 residues. V lost 0 bases and J lost 2, with 12 bases in between. Written as DNA, the CDR3 is TGCGCCAGCAGCTTGGAGGGACACCTTCCCTACGAGCAGTACTTC. It is translated as CASSLEGHLPYEQYF.

This rearrangement joins TRBV28 to TRBJ2-1; 8 positions agree with TRBD1. CDR3 size: 15 residues. V was pared by 6 bases and J by 4 bases, with 8 bases of the junction left unmatched. The germline V gene has CDR1 MDHEN and CDR2 SYDVKM. CDR3 loop: CASRTGTGLYNEQFF. CDR3 nucleotides: TGTGCCAGCAGGACCGGGACAGGACTTTACAATGAGCAGTTCTTC.

This clone was picked up one time. This chain links TRBV5-5 with TRBJ2-2; 10 bases are shared with TRBD1. The CDR3 sequence is 16 residues long. The ends lost 3 bases at V and 6 bases at J; junction bases unmatched: 8. CDR1 is SGHKS and CDR2 is YYEKEE in the germline V gene (reference sequence). The CDR3 here is CASSSVPGQGPGELFF. The CDR3 bases are TGTGCCAGCAGCTCAGTCCCGGGACAGGGGCCCGGGGAGCTGTTTTTT.

The chain recombines TRBV7-6 with TRBJ2-3, with D maybe TRBD1 (6 bases). Trimming shortened V by 1 base and J by 0 bases, and 14 bases separated the two germline ends. The CDR3 is 17 residues long. Germline V gives CDR1 SGHVS, CDR2 FNYEAQ. The CDR3, as DNA: TGTGCCAGCAGCTTAGTTCTCAGGGGATCAAGCACAGATACGCAGTATTTT. Encoded protein: CASSLVLRGSSTDTQYF.

V gene TRBV6-5 combines with J gene TRBJ1-5; TRBD1 is a possible D gene (5 bases). The germline gives CDR1 MNHEY, CDR2 SVGAGI. The length of the CDR3 is 12 residues. Trimming removed 6 bases from V and 9 bases from J, with 12 bases in between. CDR3 sequence: CASSQGLTPQHF. The CDR3 bases are TGTGCCAGCAGCCAGGGACTTACGCCCCAGCATTTT.

The J gene is TRBJ1-1, the V gene TRBV11-2; 11 bases map to TRBD1. V lost 6 bases, J lost 4 bases, and 7 bases stayed unmatched. This CDR3 contains 15 residues. Germline lookup yields CDR1 SGHAT and CDR2 FQNNGV. CDR3: CASRPPGTGGTEAFF. As DNA, the CDR3 is TGTGCCAGCAGACCGCCCGGGACAGGGGGCACTGAAGCTTTCTTT. Supplemented by reference TRBV11-2 and TRBJ1-1, the full variable domain reads EAGVAQSPRYKIIEKRQSVAFWCNPISGHATLYWYQQILGQGPKLLIQFQNNGVVDDSQLPKDRFSAERLKGVDSTLKIQPAKLEDSAVYLCASRPPGTGGTEAFFGQGTRLTVV.

The J gene is TRBJ1-4, the V gene TRBV4-1; possibly TRBD1 for D (5 bases). The germline CDR1 and CDR2 sequences are MGHRA and YSYEKL. Trimming pared 0 bases from V and 8 bases from J, leaving 10 bases between. The CDR3 has 14 amino acids. CDR3 in DNA: TGCGCCAGCAGCCAAGACAGGGTTAGGGAAAAACTGTTTTTT. It yields the protein CASSQDRVREKLFF.

The chain employs TRBV28 and TRBJ2-7; 9 nucleotides align to TRBD1. Germline trimming cut 4 bases from V and 4 bases from J; bases unmatched to any gene: 8. CDR1 is MDHEN, CDR2 SYDVKM, per germline. The CDR3 has 15 residues. The CDR3 DNA is TGTGCCAGCAGTTCCCCGGGGACAGGGCTGTACGAGCAGTACTTC. This gives the protein CASSSPGTGLYEQYF.

This chain uses TRBV27 with TRBJ2-5; 7 nucleotides line up with TRBD1. The CDR3 runs 15 residues. The ends lost 5 bases at V and 3 bases at J; junction bases unmatched: 9. Per the germline V gene, CDR1 is MNHEY and CDR2 is SMNVEV (reference sequence). CDR3 region: CASSPGEGAKETQYF. CDR3 nucleotide sequence: TGTGCCAGCAGTCCCGGAGAGGGGGCGAAAGAGACCCAGTACTTC.

The chain has TRBV2 and TRBJ2-1; the D gene is possibly TRBD2 (5 bases). CDR1 and CDR2 from the germline V gene are SNHLY and FYNNEI. V lost 2 bases, J lost 8 bases, and 19 bases lay in between. The CDR3 has 16 amino acids. DNA for the CDR3: TGTGCCAGCAGTGAACTAGCTGCTTCTTCGAGCGATGAGCAGTTCTTC. Translating it yields CASSELAASSSDEQFF.

The CDR3 loop reads CSVLLSGGRYTQYF. CDR3 coding DNA: TGCAGCGTTCTCCTAAGCGGGGGAAGGTATACGCAGTATTTT. The rearrangement joins TRBV29-1 to TRBJ2-3; 8 bases map to TRBD2. Per the germline V gene, CDR1 is SQVTM and CDR2 is ANQGSEA. This CDR3 is 14 amino acids long. The V gene end was trimmed by 5 bases and the J gene end by 7 bases; junction bases not matched to a gene: 11.

The chain has TRBV5-1 and TRBJ2-7; 16 positions agree with TRBD2. The CDR3 runs 21 residues. The germline gives CDR1 SGHRS, CDR2 YFSETQ. V shed 4 bases, J shed 0 bases, and the junction held 16 bases outside the gene matches. The CDR3 sequence is CASSEGQGPGTSGRASYEQYF. The CDR3, as DNA: TGCGCCAGCAGCGAAGGCCAGGGGCCTGGGACTAGCGGGAGGGCCTCCTACGAGCAGTACTTC.

The chain uses TRBV5-4 and TRBJ2-2, with 10 bases that match TRBD1. The V segment lost 2 bases and the J segment 7 bases; nucleotides outside the gene matches: 8. This CDR3 contains 16 residues. Germline CDR1 is SGHNT and CDR2 is YYREEE (reference sequence). The CDR3 region is CASSLVDRGQGGELFF. The CDR3, as DNA: TGTGCCAGCAGCTTAGTTGACAGGGGGCAGGGCGGGGAGCTGTTTTTT.

This clone showed up just once. The CDR3 region has the DNA TGCGCCAGCAGCCAGGGCCAGGGGGGAGATACTGAAGCTTTCTTT. It codes for CASSQGQGGDTEAFF. This sequence joins TRBV4-1 and TRBJ1-1; 7 bases fit TRBD1. The CDR3 is 15 amino acids. Germline V lookup: CDR1 MGHRA, CDR2 YSYEKL. After removal of 3 bases from V and 5 bases from J, the junction contained 9 bases not matched to a gene.

The chain recombines TRBV28 with TRBJ2-7; 9 nucleotides align to TRBD1. V gave up 6 bases and J gave up 2 bases; unmatched junction bases: 8. Germline V gene data show CDR1 as MDHEN and CDR2 as SYDVKM. CDR3 length: 15 amino acids. CDR3 in DNA: TGTGCCAGCAGGATGGGGACAGGGATCACCTACGAGCAGTACTTC. The encoded protein is CASRMGTGITYEQYF.